The 32 T cell receptor beta chains given below trace back to one sample, sequenced in a study of neoadjuvant nivolumab and ipilimumab in lung cancer. Profiling relied on immunoSEQ multiplex PCR, and the TCRdb table lists in-frame clones only, not all of them. The sample consists of roughly 23,000 clones, 82% of them appearing once. This specimen was peripheral blood, taken before neoadjuvant nivolumab, alone or with ipilimumab. These receptors were collected from an adult with non-small cell lung cancer.

The table lists this clone with a count of one. Relative to the germline gene, one junction end is altered; a read error may explain this. This rearrangement joins TRBV7-7 to TRBJ2-3, with D perhaps matching TRBD1 (6 bases). From germline, CDR1 is SSHAT and CDR2 FNYEAQ (reference sequence). This CDR3 region has 15 residues. CDR3 nucleotides: TGTGCTAGCAGCTTTAGGGGGAGAAGAACAGATACGCAGTATTTT. Translation gives CASSFRGRRTDTQYF.

The chain combines TRBV7-8 with TRBJ2-7; 7 bases line up with TRBD2. The CDR3 totals 14 residues. Germline V CDR1 and CDR2: SGHVS, FQNEAQ. The junction had 4 bases not matched to a gene; V was cut back by 1 base and J by 4 bases. In nucleotides, the CDR3 is TGTGCCAGCAGCTTAGACGGCGGGAGTTACGAGCAGTACTTC. It is translated as CASSLDGGSYEQYF.

This rearrangement joins TRBV4-3 to TRBJ2-5; no firm D call. Germline V gene data show CDR1 as LGHNA and CDR2 as YSLEER. V shed 0 bases and J shed 3 bases, with 8 bases lying between them. CDR3 length: 14 residues. DNA for the CDR3: TGCGCCAGCAGCCAAGATACCGCCAAAGAGACCCAGTACTTC. Residues: CASSQDTAKETQYF.

The rearrangement joins TRBV5-1 to TRBJ1-1; D possibly corresponds to TRBD1 (6 bases). Germline CDR1 reads SGHRS; CDR2 reads YFSETQ. V lost 0 bases and J 1 base, leaving 7 bases between the germline ends. There are 14 residues in the CDR3. CDR3 sequence (DNA): TGCGCCAGCAGCTTGGGCAGGGGGAACACTGAAGCTTTCTTT. Protein product: CASSLGRGNTEAFF.

V is TRBV29-1 and J is TRBJ1-2; 7 bases are a match to TRBD1. The CDR3 has 14 residues. Germline-derived CDR1 and CDR2 are SQVTM and ANQGSEA. V gave up 7 bases and J gave up 4 bases; unmatched junction bases: 12. The CDR3 nucleotides read TGCAGCGCGATGGGACAGCCGGACTCCTATGGCTACACCTTC. Translating gives CSAMGQPDSYGYTF.

This chain uses TRBV10-3 with TRBJ2-7, with TRBD2 as a possible D gene (5 bases). Trimming removed 6 bases from V and 6 bases from J, with 12 bases in between. CDR3 length: 12 residues. Per the germline V gene, CDR1 is ENHRY and CDR2 is SYGVKD. For the CDR3, the DNA is TGTGCCATCAGCGACCCGGCGGGCGAGCAGTACTTC. This gives the protein CAISDPAGEQYF.

The chain employs TRBV5-5 and TRBJ2-1; maybe TRBD2 (6 bases). V was cut by 2 bases and J by 13 bases, with 16 bases left in between. This CDR3 has 13 residues. CDR1 SGHKS and CDR2 YYEKEE come from the germline V gene (reference sequence). The CDR3, as DNA: TGTGCCAGCAGCTTAACTAGCACCTTGGAACAGTTCTTC. Amino acids: CASSLTSTLEQFF.

The sample holds one count of this clone. This rearrangement joins TRBV5-4 to TRBJ1-3; 7 nucleotides agree with TRBD1. The germline CDR1 and CDR2 sequences are SGHNT and YYREEE (reference sequence). The V segment lost 4 bases and the J segment 4 bases; nucleotides outside the gene matches: 8. The CDR3 extends over 15 amino acids. CDR3 in amino acids: CASSLQGVLGNTIYF. The CDR3 DNA is TGTGCCAGCAGCCTCCAGGGGGTATTGGGAAACACCATATATTTT.

The CDR3 DNA reads as TGTGCCAGCAGCAAAGAAGGAAAGGAGGGCGACTACGAGCAGTACTTC. It encodes CASSKEGKEGDYEQYF. J is TRBJ2-7 and V is TRBV21-1; the table's D call of TRBD2 was not tested on the DNA. TRBV21-1 is described as a pseudogene. CDR3 length: 16 amino acids.

CDR3 region: CASSTGPSGANVLTF. CDR3 nucleotide sequence: TGTGCCAGCAGCACCGGTCCCTCTGGGGCCAACGTCCTGACTTTC. V usage is TRBV5-4 and J usage is TRBJ2-6, with unresolved D. In germline, CDR1 is SGHNT, CDR2 YYREEE (reference sequence). The CDR3 sequence is 15 residues long. V lost 4 bases and J lost 0, with 8 bases in between.

The V gene is TRBV5-1, the J gene TRBJ2-3; D not certain. The CDR3 runs to 14 residues. V lost 9 bases, J lost 0 bases, and 14 bases lay in between. CDR1 SGHRS and CDR2 YFSETQ come from the germline V gene. CDR3 coding DNA: TGCGCCATCAAGTTGACACCCAGCACAGATACGCAGTATTTT. Translation gives CAIKLTPSTDTQYF.

This CDR3 reads CASSATGSGSYEQYF. The DNA of the CDR3 is TGTGCCAGCAGCGCGACGGGTTCCGGCTCCTACGAGCAGTACTTC. V and J are TRBV5-5 and TRBJ2-7; unclear D gene. Trimming cost V 4 bases and J 0 bases, with 14 bases left between them. Germline loops: CDR1 SGHKS, CDR2 YYEKEE (reference sequence). This CDR3 has 15 residues.

This clone was counted a few times. V usage is TRBV27 and J usage is TRBJ2-7; D may be TRBD2 (6 bases). Germline V gene data show CDR1 as MNHEY and CDR2 as SMNVEV (reference sequence). Trimming removed 9 bases from V and 4 bases from J, with 10 bases in between. The CDR3 is 11 residues long. The CDR3 DNA sequence: TGTGCCAGTACGGGAGAGTACGAGCAGTACTTC. This codes for CASTGEYEQYF.

The rearrangement joins TRBV11-2 to TRBJ2-7, with TRBD2 matching 9 bases. Germline CDR1 and CDR2: SGHAT and FQNNGV. Trimming removed 4 bases from V and 7 bases from J; junction bases left unmatched: 11. This CDR3 has 15 amino acids. In nucleotides, the CDR3 is TGTGCCAGCAGCTCTCCCTTAGGACTAGCGCGGGAGCAGTACTTC. The encoded protein is CASSSPLGLAREQYF.

This chain connects TRBV18 to TRBJ1-1; TRBD1 matches at 9 bases. The CDR3 spans 15 residues. Germline V gene lookup returns CDR1 KGHSH and CDR2 LQKENI. J was trimmed by 1 base and V by 3 bases; bases with no gene match: 3. CDR3 region: CASSPRQGENTEAFF. The DNA for the CDR3 is TGTGCCAGCTCACCCAGACAGGGGGAGAACACTGAAGCTTTCTTT.

V is TRBV7-9 and J is TRBJ2-3, with no clear D. The germline gives CDR1 SEHNR, CDR2 FQNEAQ (reference sequence). Trimming shortened V by 1 base and J by 1 base, and 12 bases separated the two germline ends. This CDR3 has 16 amino acids. The CDR3: CASSLDSVAGTDTQYF. The CDR3 nucleotides are TGTGCCAGCAGCTTAGATTCGGTCGCTGGCACAGATACGCAGTATTTT.

The genes are TRBV7-2 and TRBJ1-1, with TRBD1 matching over 8 bases. CDR1 and CDR2 (germline): SGHTA, FQGNSA. This CDR3 comprises 14 residues. J lost 5 bases, V lost 1 base, and 3 bases had no gene match. CDR3 in amino acids: CASSLGQGNTEAFF. As DNA, the CDR3 is TGTGCCAGCAGCTTAGGACAGGGGAATACTGAAGCTTTCTTT.

V gene TRBV5-1 combines with J gene TRBJ1-1; TRBD1 might be the D (6 bases). Germline V gene data show CDR1 as SGHRS and CDR2 as YFSETQ. The CDR3 has 15 residues. V was cut by 2 bases and J by 1 base, with 12 bases left in between. The CDR3 protein is CASSFSQQGNTEAFF. DNA of the CDR3: TGCGCCAGCAGCTTTTCCCAACAGGGGAACACTGAAGCTTTCTTT.

This clone was picked up a small number of times. The CDR3 sequence is CASSLMGRTEAFF. CDR3 in DNA: TGTGCCAGCAGCTTAATGGGGAGAACTGAAGCTTTCTTT. This chain links TRBV7-3 with TRBJ1-1; no clear D gene. Trimming removed 1 base at V and 5 bases at J, with 8 bases between. CDR1 and CDR2 (germline): SGHTA, FQGTGA. The CDR3 has 13 amino acids.

The chain employs TRBV29-1 and TRBJ1-1; weak D call: TRBD1 (5 bases). From germline, CDR1 is SQVTM and CDR2 ANQGSEA. Trimming removed 8 bases from V and 8 bases from J, with 21 bases in between. This CDR3 region has 13 residues. CDR3 amino acids: CSSNRWGATEAFF. CDR3 nucleotide sequence: TGCAGCTCAAATCGTTGGGGCGCAACCGAAGCTTTCTTT.

The chain combines TRBV7-2 with TRBJ2-7; the D call may be TRBD1 or TRBD2 (6 bases each). Deletions cut 3 bases from V and 7 bases from J, with 13 bases between. The CDR3 spans 13 residues. The germline CDR1 and CDR2 sequences are SGHTA and FQGNSA. CDR3 in DNA: TGTGCCAGCAGCTTCGGGGGCCCCGAGGAGCAGTACTTC. Protein product: CASSFGGPEEQYF.

The chain joins TRBV10-1 to TRBJ1-1, with D possibly TRBD1 on 5 matching bases. The CDR3 runs to 15 residues. CDR1 is WNHNN and CDR2 is SYGVQD in the germline V gene (reference sequence). Trimming took 0 bases from V and 3 from J, leaving 11 bases between them. CDR3 sequence reads: CASSESRGRDTEAFF. CDR3 in DNA: TGCGCCAGCAGTGAGTCGAGGGGAAGGGACACTGAAGCTTTCTTT.

The V gene is TRBV6-6, the J gene TRBJ1-5; D is uncertain. Germline V gives CDR1 MNHNY, CDR2 SVGAGI (reference sequence). V lost 5 bases and J lost 1, with 12 bases in between. The CDR3 is 15 amino acids. CDR3 sequence reads: CASSLQSPSNQPQHF. As DNA, the CDR3 is TGTGCCAGCAGTCTACAGTCCCCGAGCAATCAGCCCCAGCATTTT.

The chain has TRBV30 and TRBJ2-1; 9 bases agree with TRBD2. CDR1 GTSNPN and CDR2 SVGIG come from the germline V gene (reference sequence). V gave up 4 bases and J gave up 8 bases; unmatched junction bases: 6. The CDR3 totals 13 residues. The DNA of the CDR3 is TGTGCCTGGACAGTTAGCGGGAGTTATGAGCAGTTCTTC. It is translated as CAWTVSGSYEQFF.

This clone was seen a single time. The chain links TRBV18 to TRBJ2-3; D not certain. The CDR3 totals 12 residues. Trimming removed 3 bases at V and 6 bases at J, with 7 bases between. Germline loops: CDR1 KGHSH, CDR2 LQKENI. CDR3 nucleotides: TGTGCCAGCTCACCCTCAGCGGATACGCAGTATTTT. This codes for CASSPSADTQYF.

This rearrangement joins TRBV9 to TRBJ1-2; 7 nucleotides match TRBD1. Trimming cost V 0 bases and J 2 bases; bases outside gene matches: 4. Germline assignment: CDR1 SGDLS and CDR2 YYNGEE. The CDR3 is 15 amino acids. CDR3 in amino acids: CASSVATGENYGYTF. The CDR3 DNA follows: TGTGCCAGCAGCGTAGCTACAGGGGAAAACTATGGCTACACCTTC.

This clone has only one observation. The rearrangement links TRBV18 to TRBJ2-3; 7 bases fit TRBD1. The CDR3 has 15 amino acids. Trimming removed 5 bases from V and 2 bases from J; junction bases left unmatched: 7. Germline CDR1 reads KGHSH; CDR2 reads LQKENI. The CDR3 spells CASSRGQPDTDTQYF. The CDR3, as DNA: TGTGCCAGCTCAAGGGGACAGCCTGACACAGATACGCAGTATTTT.

The rearrangement joins TRBV5-5 to TRBJ1-2; D possibly corresponds to TRBD1 (6 bases). V lost 4 bases and J lost 3, with 22 bases in between. The CDR3 consists of 17 residues. Germline V gives CDR1 SGHKS, CDR2 YYEKEE (reference sequence). In DNA, the CDR3 is TGTGCCAGCAGCCCCACGCCTGACAGGACTGCGGACTATGGCTACACCTTC. This encodes CASSPTPDRTADYGYTF. Looking up the rest from reference TRBV5-5 and TRBJ1-2 gives the full variable domain: DAGVTQSPTHLIKTRGQQVTLRCSPISGHKSVSWYQQVLGQGPQFIFQYYEKEERGRGNFPDRFSARQFPNYSSELNVNALLLGDSALYLCASSPTPDRTADYGYTFGSGTRLTVV.

The chain carries TRBV6-5 and TRBJ1-5; D is unresolved. V gave up 4 bases and J gave up 6 bases, with 13 bases separating them. CDR3 size: 14 residues. The germline V gene has CDR1 MNHEY and CDR2 SVGAGI. CDR3 nucleotides: TGTGCCAGCAGTTCGACTCGGAGCGGTCAGCCCCAGCATTTT. Translated: CASSSTRSGQPQHF.

The V gene is TRBV5-1, the J gene TRBJ2-2, with D possibly being TRBD2 (5 bases). Germline V gives CDR1 SGHRS, CDR2 YFSETQ. This CDR3 spans 16 amino acids. V dropped 0 bases and J dropped 2 bases, with 11 bases sitting between them. The CDR3, as DNA: TGCGCCAGCAGCTTGGCCACAGCGGTAAACACCGGGGAGCTGTTTTTT. Amino acids: CASSLATAVNTGELFF.

The chain links TRBV11-2 to TRBJ2-2; TRBD1 matches at 7 bases. Germline-derived CDR1 and CDR2 are SGHAT and FQNNGV. CDR3 length: 17 residues. V shed 1 base, J shed 5 bases, and the junction held 10 bases outside the gene matches. The CDR3 nucleotides read TGTGCCAGCAGCTTAGGAATATTGGCAGGGGGAACCGGGGAGCTGTTTTTT. It specifies CASSLGILAGGTGELFF.

The V call is TRBV6-1, the J call TRBJ2-2; D gene uncertain. Trimming stripped 4 bases from V and 3 bases from J, with 9 bases between. The CDR3 sequence is 14 residues long. The germline gives CDR1 MNHNS, CDR2 SASEGT. DNA for the CDR3: TGTGCCAGCAGTGGCCACGGACACACCGGGGAGCTGTTTTTT. It translates to CASSGHGHTGELFF.